This section outlines one T cell receptor (beta chain) sequence together with its context. What it binds is unknown. This specimen belongs to a study of radiotherapy plus CTLA-4 blockade in lung cancer. Germline loops: CDR1 LGHNA, CDR2 YNFKEQ. The CDR3 totals 12 residues. The protocol was immunoSEQ multiplex PCR, while the TCRdb copy is restricted to in-frame clones and leaves out a portion. Counted here are over 85,000 clones, 80% to 90% occurring once; the ten biggest clones make up 4.5% to 6%. Findings and limits, study-wide: Radiotherapy plus ipilimumab was followed by expansion in blood of tumor-derived TCR clones. Among reported predictors of response, early blood T cell clone dynamics with interferon-beta performed best.

Chemo-refractory metastatic non-small-cell lung cancer patients were treated with focal radiation plus CTLA-4 blockade with ipilimumab. The origin of this receptor is a human donor with non-small cell lung cancer that progressed on radiotherapy plus ipilimumab. The specimen was peripheral blood, collected from a patient treated with radiotherapy plus ipilimumab. The chain recombines TRBV4-2 with TRBJ2-5, with D uncertain. The last part of the DNA fits TRBJ2-7 better; the J call may be wrong. CDR3 residues: CASSQDGNEQYF. CDR3 bases: TGTGCCAGCAGCCAAGACGGAAACGAGCAGTACTTC.